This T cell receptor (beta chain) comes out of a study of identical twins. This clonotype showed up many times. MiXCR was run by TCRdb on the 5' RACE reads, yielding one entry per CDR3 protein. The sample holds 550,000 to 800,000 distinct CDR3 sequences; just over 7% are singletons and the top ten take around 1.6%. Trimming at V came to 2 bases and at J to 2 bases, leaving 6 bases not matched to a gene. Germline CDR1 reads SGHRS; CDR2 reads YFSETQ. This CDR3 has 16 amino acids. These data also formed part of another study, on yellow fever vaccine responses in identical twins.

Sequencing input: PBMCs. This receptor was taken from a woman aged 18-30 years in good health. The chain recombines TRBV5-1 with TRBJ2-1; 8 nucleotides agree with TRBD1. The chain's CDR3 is CASSLGQGGPYNEQFF. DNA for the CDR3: TGCGCCAGCAGCTTAGGACAGGGAGGACCCTACAATGAGCAGTTCTTC.